One sample yielded the 20 T cell receptor beta chains listed below, sequenced in a study of T-cell memory formation after mild COVID-19. TCRdb processed the 5' RACE reads anew with MiXCR; each CDR3 protein has one entry. The profile shows about 190,000 distinct CDR3 sequences, about a fifth of them singletons. Source material: PBMCs or a T cell subset sorted from them (not recorded which). Receptor source: an adult woman who had mild COVID-19 (a few samples of this study predate the infection). Cell type and time point are not known.

A few counts support this clonotype. This sequence joins TRBV9 and TRBJ2-2, with 9 bases lining up with TRBD1. The CDR3 extends over 16 amino acids. Germline assignment: CDR1 SGDLS and CDR2 YYNGEE. V gave up 2 bases and J gave up 5 bases; unmatched junction bases: 7. This CDR3 is CASSVAGTGMTGELFF. CDR3 coding DNA: TGTGCCAGCAGCGTTGCCGGGACAGGGATGACCGGGGAGCTGTTTTTT.

V and J are TRBV3-1 and TRBJ1-1; D gene ambiguous. This CDR3 contains 13 residues. CDR1 and CDR2 from the germline V gene are LGHDT and YNNKEL (reference sequence). V dropped 2 bases and J dropped 6 bases, with 10 bases sitting between them. CDR3 nucleotide sequence: TGTGCCAGCAGCCAATTGTGGGCCGCTGAAGCTTTCTTT. Translated, it gives CASSQLWAAEAFF.

In its sample, this clonotype was seen a few times. One junction end disagrees with the germline gene, perhaps due to a read error. V usage is TRBV20-1 and J usage is TRBJ1-4; possible D gene TRBD1, 5 bases. The CDR3 has 11 residues. Looked up from germline, CDR1 is DFQATT and CDR2 is SNEGSKA (reference sequence). CDR3 DNA sequence: TGCAGTGCTGTCAATGGGGGAGAGCTGCTTTTT. It codes for CSAVNGGELLF.

This chain uses TRBV5-6 with TRBJ2-4; 13 bases are a match to TRBD2. This CDR3 is 18 amino acids long. The V segment lost 2 bases and the J segment 0 bases; nucleotides outside the gene matches: 5. Germline assignment: CDR1 SGHDT and CDR2 YYEEEE. The CDR3, as DNA: TGTGCCAGCAGCTTACGACTAGCGGGGGGCCTAGCCAAAAACATTCAGTACTTC. As protein: CASSLRLAGGLAKNIQYF. The whole variable domain, remainder taken from reference TRBV5-6 and TRBJ2-4, is DAGVTQSPTHLIKTRGQQVTLRCSPKSGHDTVSWYQQALGQGPQFIFQYYEEEERQRGNFPDRFSGHQFPNYSSELNVNALLLGDSALYLCASSLRLAGGLAKNIQYFGAGTRLSVL.

The chain combines TRBV5-1 with TRBJ1-2; 7 bases fit TRBD1. The CDR3 sequence is 20 residues long. V trimming: 2 bases; J trimming: 2 bases; junction bases outside the gene matches: 21. Germline CDR1 reads SGHRS; CDR2 reads YFSETQ. The DNA of the CDR3 is TGCGCCAGCAGCTTCCTACATCCCGAGACAGGGAACCTCCCCAACTATGGCTACACCTTC. This translates into CASSFLHPETGNLPNYGYTF.

This clonotype was observed a handful of times. The V gene is TRBV7-3, the J gene TRBJ2-1; 15 nucleotides line up with TRBD2. Germline V gene sequence: CDR1 SGHTA, CDR2 FQGTGA. The CDR3 loop spans 15 amino acids. The trim removed 4 bases at V and 12 bases at J, leaving 7 bases unmatched. The CDR3 loop is CASSSGTSGRSAQFF. CDR3 coding DNA: TGTGCCAGCAGCTCCGGGACTAGCGGGAGGTCAGCGCAGTTCTTC.

This clonotype was seen repeatedly, ten times or more. V gene TRBV6-5 combines with J gene TRBJ1-1; 8 positions agree with TRBD1. Germline V CDR1 and CDR2: MNHEY, SVGAGI. V gave up 5 bases and J gave up 1 base; unmatched junction bases: 6. The CDR3 is 15 residues long. The CDR3 protein is CASSTSDRGNTEAFF. In nucleotides, the CDR3 is TGTGCCAGCAGTACTAGCGACAGGGGGAACACTGAAGCTTTCTTT.

The CDR3 DNA follows: TGTGCCAGCAGCTTAACACGGGGTCCCACGATCAACACTGAAGCTTTCTTT. Its translation is CASSLTRGPTINTEAFF. The chain combines TRBV11-2 with TRBJ1-1; no firm D call. This CDR3 is 17 amino acids long. V was shortened by 2 bases and J by 2 bases, with 18 bases between the two germline ends. The V gene's germline CDR1 is SGHAT and CDR2 FQNNGV.

The chain is built from TRBV11-2 and TRBJ2-1, with TRBD2 identical over 8 bases. The CDR3 totals 14 residues. J gave up 6 bases and V 5 bases, and 6 bases lay outside the gene matches. The germline gives CDR1 SGHAT, CDR2 FQNNGV. The CDR3 region is CASSPGLAANEQFF. CDR3 in DNA: TGTGCCAGCAGCCCCGGACTAGCCGCCAATGAGCAGTTCTTC.

This chain joins TRBV7-9 and TRBJ2-1; 7 nucleotides line up with TRBD1. Losses at the gene ends were 5 bases for V and 7 bases for J; bases not matched to a gene: 8. CDR1 is SEHNR, CDR2 FQNEAQ, per germline (reference sequence). There are 14 residues in the CDR3. The CDR3 coding sequence is TGTGCCAGCAGCCCCCGACAGGGTGTGAATGAGCAGTTCTTC. Translated: CASSPRQGVNEQFF.

The V gene is TRBV12-3 or TRBV12-4, the J gene TRBJ1-1; no clear D gene. The length of the CDR3 is 15 residues. V was trimmed by 2 bases and J by 5 bases, leaving 15 bases between them. The CDR3 loop reads CASSLQVNRGTEAFF. CDR3 sequence (DNA): TGTGCCAGCAGTTTACAGGTGAATCGAGGAACTGAAGCTTTCTTT.

A note on this clonotype: The junction differs from germline at one of its ends, possibly a read error. V and J are TRBV7-2 and TRBJ1-1, with D tentatively TRBD1 (5 bases). Germline-derived CDR1 and CDR2 are SGHTA and FQGNSA. The CDR3 covers 14 residues. In DNA form, the CDR3 reads TGTGCCAGCATCTTAGCCCTTCACCAGGGTGAAGCTTTCTTT. Amino acid sequence: CASILALHQGEAFF.

This chain uses TRBV24-1 with TRBJ2-1; 9 nucleotides align to TRBD1. V was pared by 9 bases and J by 7 bases, with 0 bases of the junction left unmatched. The CDR3 has 11 amino acids. CDR1 and CDR2 from the germline V gene are KGHDR and SFDVKD. The chain's CDR3 is CATDRGNEQFF. CDR3 sequence (DNA): TGTGCCACCGACAGGGGGAATGAGCAGTTCTTC.

This chain connects TRBV4-1 to TRBJ1-1; D is perhaps TRBD1 (5 bases). Germline CDR1 is MGHRA and CDR2 is YSYEKL. The ends were cut back, 5 bases at V and 3 bases at J, with 16 bases in the middle. CDR3 length equals 15 residues. CDR3 in amino acids: CASSTYPSGDTEAFF. The CDR3 nucleotides read TGCGCCAGCAGCACCTATCCATCGGGGGACACTGAAGCTTTCTTT.

This clonotype was seen a handful of times. V and J are TRBV4-3 and TRBJ2-7, with 7 bases fitting TRBD1. Looked up from germline, CDR1 is LGHNA and CDR2 is YSLEER. The junction had 6 bases not matched to a gene; V was cut back by 1 base and J by 3 bases. CDR3 length: 15 residues. The CDR3 protein is CASSQGETGFYEQYF. CDR3 nucleotide sequence: TGCGCCAGCAGCCAAGGTGAGACAGGGTTCTACGAGCAGTACTTC.

The chain employs TRBV29-1 and TRBJ1-1; D remains unclear. Looked up from germline, CDR1 is SQVTM and CDR2 is ANQGSEA. Between the trimmed V and J ends, which lost 6 bases and 0 bases, there was a span of 8 bases. This CDR3 spans 12 amino acids. CDR3 DNA: TGCAGCGTGGAAACTATGAACACTGAAGCTTTCTTT. This codes for CSVETMNTEAFF.

Many counts were recorded for this clonotype. V is TRBV27 and J is TRBJ2-7; D unclear. The CDR3 extends over 12 amino acids. Trimming shortened V by 4 bases and J by 7 bases, and 11 bases separated the two germline ends. CDR1 MNHEY and CDR2 SMNVEV come from the germline V gene (reference sequence). CDR3 nucleotide sequence: TGTGCCAGCAGTTCACCCCCTGGGGAGCAGTACTTC. It encodes CASSSPPGEQYF.

This clonotype showed up just a few times. V and J are TRBV12-3 or TRBV12-4 and TRBJ2-5; TRBD2 matches 12 bases. Trimming took 5 bases from V and 5 from J; bases not matched to a gene: 6. CDR3 length equals 15 residues. The CDR3 DNA is TGTGCCAGCAGTGAGACTAGCGGGAGTATGGAGACCCAGTACTTC. Translating gives CASSETSGSMETQYF.

This chain connects TRBV7-3 to TRBJ1-1; D is unresolved. Germline CDR1 is SGHTA and CDR2 is FQGTGA. This CDR3 is built from 16 residues. V was pared by 2 bases and J by 3 bases, with 16 bases between. The CDR3 spells CASSLGVRLADTEAFF. The CDR3 DNA sequence: TGTGCCAGCAGCTTAGGTGTCAGACTGGCGGACACTGAAGCTTTCTTT.

On this clonotype itself: Germline and junction disagree at one end, which may indicate a read error. The V and J genes are TRBV4-1 and TRBJ1-3; 8 bases line up with TRBD1. Germline V gene data show CDR1 as MGHRA and CDR2 as YSYEKL. The CDR3 consists of 19 residues. The CDR3 loop is CASSQQIQGALTDGNAIYF. DNA of the CDR3: TGCGCCAGCAGCCAGCAAATTCAGGGGGCGCTGACTGATGGAAACGCCATATATTTT.